This T cell receptor (beta chain) was profiled in a study of cytomegalovirus exposure and HLA in healthy donors. The study's findings and limits: It was shown in a later analysis that HLA-associated TCR beta chains were more clonally expanded than other, equally common chains. The authors considered a cluster of highly shared sequence variants likely to be a sequencing artifact. For most TCR beta V segments, an earlier analysis put the productive rate at about 90% or about 30% of the time.

A multiplex PCR was run with 60 Vbeta primers and 13 Jbeta primers. Only in-frame clones appear in the TCRdb table, and some are missing; sequencing was by immunoSEQ multiplex PCR. The table shows over 150,000 clones, with roughly 80% occurring only once. About this clone: As yet, its antigen is unknown.

With 5 bases removed from V and 0 bases from J, the gap between germline ends came to 22 bases. CDR1 MDHEN and CDR2 SYDVKM come from the germline V gene. The CDR3 contains 18 residues. The sample taken for sequencing was PBMCs. This receptor was taken from a young woman in good health and CMV-seronegative. The chain carries TRBV28 and TRBJ1-2; no definite D call. The CDR3 coding sequence is TGTGCCAGCAGTCCCATCCGGACTGTGTATAAAGCTAACTATGGCTACACCTTC. It codes for CASSPIRTVYKANYGYTF.